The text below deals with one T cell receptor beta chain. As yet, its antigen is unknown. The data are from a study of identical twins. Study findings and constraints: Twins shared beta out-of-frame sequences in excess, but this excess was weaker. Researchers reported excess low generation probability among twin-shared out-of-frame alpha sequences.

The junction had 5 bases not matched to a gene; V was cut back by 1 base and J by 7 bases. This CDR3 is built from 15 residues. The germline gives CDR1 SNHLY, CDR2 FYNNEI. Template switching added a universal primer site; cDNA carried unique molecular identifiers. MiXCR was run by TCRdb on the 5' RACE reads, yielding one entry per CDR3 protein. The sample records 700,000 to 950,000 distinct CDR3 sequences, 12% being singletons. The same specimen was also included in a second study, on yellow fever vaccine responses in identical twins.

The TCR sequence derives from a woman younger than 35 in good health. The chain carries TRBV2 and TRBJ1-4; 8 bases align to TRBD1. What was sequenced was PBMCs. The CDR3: CASSEEGTGGEKLFF. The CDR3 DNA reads TGTGCCAGCAGTGAAGAGGGGACAGGAGGTGAAAAACTGTTTTTT.